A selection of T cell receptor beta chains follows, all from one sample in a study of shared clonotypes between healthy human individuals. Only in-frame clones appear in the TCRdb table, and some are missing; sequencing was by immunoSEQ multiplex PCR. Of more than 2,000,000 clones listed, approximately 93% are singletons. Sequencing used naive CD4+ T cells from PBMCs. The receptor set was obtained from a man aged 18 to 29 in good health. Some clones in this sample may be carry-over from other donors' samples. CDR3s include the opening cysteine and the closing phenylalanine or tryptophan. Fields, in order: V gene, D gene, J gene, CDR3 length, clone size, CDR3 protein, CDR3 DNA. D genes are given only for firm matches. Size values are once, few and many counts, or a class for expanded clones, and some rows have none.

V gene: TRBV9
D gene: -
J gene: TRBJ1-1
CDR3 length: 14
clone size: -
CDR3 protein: CASSVESRHTEAFF
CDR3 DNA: TGTGCCAGCAGCGTAGAGTCGAGGCACACTGAAGCTTTCTTT

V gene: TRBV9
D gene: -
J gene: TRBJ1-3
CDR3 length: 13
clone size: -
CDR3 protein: CASSVQVGNTIYF
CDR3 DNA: TGTGCCAGCAGCGTCCAGGTTGGGAACACCATATATTTT

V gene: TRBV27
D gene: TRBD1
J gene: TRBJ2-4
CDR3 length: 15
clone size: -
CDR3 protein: CASSLYRDRVNIQYF
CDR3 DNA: TGTGCCAGCAGTTTATACCGGGACAGGGTCAACATTCAGTACTTC

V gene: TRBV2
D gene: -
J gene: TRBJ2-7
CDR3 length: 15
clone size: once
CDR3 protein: CASSADVAGSYEQYF
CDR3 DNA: TGTGCCAGCAGCGCCGACGTAGCCGGCTCCTACGAGCAGTACTTC

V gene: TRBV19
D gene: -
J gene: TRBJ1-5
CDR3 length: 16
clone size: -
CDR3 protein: CASSILTGYSNQPQHF
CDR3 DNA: TGTGCCAGTAGTATTTTGACGGGTTATAGCAATCAGCCCCAGCATTTT

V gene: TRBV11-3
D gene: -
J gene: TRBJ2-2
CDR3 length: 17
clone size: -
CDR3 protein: CASSSAQGLSDTGELFF
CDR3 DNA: TGTGCCAGCAGCTCGGCTCAGGGGCTTTCGGACACCGGGGAGCTGTTTTTT

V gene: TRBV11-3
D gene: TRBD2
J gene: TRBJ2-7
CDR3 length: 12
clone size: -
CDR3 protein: CASSKSGTEQYF
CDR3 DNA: TGTGCCAGCAGCAAAAGCGGGACTGAGCAGTACTTC

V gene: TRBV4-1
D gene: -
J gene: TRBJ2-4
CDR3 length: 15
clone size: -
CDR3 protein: CASTSQHLAKNIQYF
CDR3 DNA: TGCGCCAGCACCAGTCAGCACTTAGCCAAAAACATTCAGTACTTC

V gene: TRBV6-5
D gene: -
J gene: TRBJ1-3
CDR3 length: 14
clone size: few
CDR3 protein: CASSVTVSGNTIYF
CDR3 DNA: TGTGCCAGCAGTGTGACAGTCTCTGGAAACACCATATATTTT

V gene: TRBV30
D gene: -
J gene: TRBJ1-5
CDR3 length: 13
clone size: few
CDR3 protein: CAWSEDGNQPQHF
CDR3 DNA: TGTGCCTGGAGTGAAGACGGCAATCAGCCCCAGCATTTT

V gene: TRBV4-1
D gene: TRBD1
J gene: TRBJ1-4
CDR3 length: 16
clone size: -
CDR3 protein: CASSQDPGQGSEKLSF
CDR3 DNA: TGCGCCAGCAGCCAAGATCCTGGACAGGGCAGTGAAAAACTGTCTTTT

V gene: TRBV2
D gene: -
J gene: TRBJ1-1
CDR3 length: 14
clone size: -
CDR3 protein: CASRVTVVNTEAFF
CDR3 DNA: TGTGCCAGCAGGGTGACAGTGGTTAACACTGAAGCTTTCTTT

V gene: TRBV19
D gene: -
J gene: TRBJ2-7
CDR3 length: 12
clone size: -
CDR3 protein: CASSTTRDEQYF
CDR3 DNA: TGTGCCAGTAGTACCACAAGGGACGAGCAGTACTTC

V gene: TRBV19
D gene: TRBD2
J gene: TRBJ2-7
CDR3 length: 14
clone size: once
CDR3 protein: CASSISTSGGEQYF
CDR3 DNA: TGTGCCAGTAGTATAAGTACTAGCGGGGGCGAGCAGTACTTC

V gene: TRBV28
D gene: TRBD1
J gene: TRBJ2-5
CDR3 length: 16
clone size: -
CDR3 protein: CASSASGTGGAETQYF
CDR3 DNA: TGTGCCAGTTCAGCGTCCGGGACAGGGGGCGCGGAGACCCAGTACTTC

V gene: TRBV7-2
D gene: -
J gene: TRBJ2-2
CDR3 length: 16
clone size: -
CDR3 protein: CASSPGVAENTGELFF
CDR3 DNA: TGTGCCAGCAGCCCGGGGGTAGCAGAAAACACCGGGGAGCTGTTTTTT

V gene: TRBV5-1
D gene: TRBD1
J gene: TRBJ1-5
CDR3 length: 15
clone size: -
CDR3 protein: CASSLGTGGNQPQHF
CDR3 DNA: TGCGCCAGCAGCTTGGGGACAGGGGGCAACCAGCCCCAGCATTTT

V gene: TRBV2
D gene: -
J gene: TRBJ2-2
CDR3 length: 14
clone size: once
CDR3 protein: CASSGLSGPGELFF
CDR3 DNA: TGTGCCAGCAGTGGACTTAGCGGTCCCGGGGAGCTGTTTTTT

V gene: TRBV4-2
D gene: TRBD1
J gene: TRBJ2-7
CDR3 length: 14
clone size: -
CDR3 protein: CASSPPGTAYEQYF
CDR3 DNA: TGTGCCAGCAGCCCACCTGGGACAGCCTACGAGCAGTACTTC

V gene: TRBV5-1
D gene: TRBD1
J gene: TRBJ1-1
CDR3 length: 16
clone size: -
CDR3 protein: CASSRTPRDRATEAFF
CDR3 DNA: TGCGCCAGCAGCCGAACTCCCCGGGACAGGGCCACTGAAGCTTTCTTT

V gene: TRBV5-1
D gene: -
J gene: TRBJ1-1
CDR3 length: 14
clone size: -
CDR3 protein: CASSSGGGFTEAFF
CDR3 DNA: TGCGCCAGCAGCTCGGGTGGGGGCTTCACTGAAGCTTTCTTT

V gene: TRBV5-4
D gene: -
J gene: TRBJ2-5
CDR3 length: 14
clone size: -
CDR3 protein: CASSAGQPQETQYF
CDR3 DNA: TGTGCCAGCAGCGCCGGACAGCCTCAAGAGACCCAGTACTTC

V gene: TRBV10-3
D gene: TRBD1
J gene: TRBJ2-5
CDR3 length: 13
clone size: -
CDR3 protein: CATATGGGETQYF
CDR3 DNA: TGTGCCACCGCAACAGGGGGCGGCGAGACCCAGTACTTC

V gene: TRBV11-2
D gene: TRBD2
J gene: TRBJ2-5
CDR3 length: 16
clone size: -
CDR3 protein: CASSMGLAGGGETQYF
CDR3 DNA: TGTGCCAGCAGCATGGGACTAGCGGGAGGGGGAGAGACCCAGTACTTC

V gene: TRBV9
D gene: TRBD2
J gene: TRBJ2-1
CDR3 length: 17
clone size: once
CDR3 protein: CASSVDSNPGLAAEQFF
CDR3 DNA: TGTGCCAGCAGCGTAGACAGTAACCCGGGACTAGCGGCCGAGCAGTTCTTC

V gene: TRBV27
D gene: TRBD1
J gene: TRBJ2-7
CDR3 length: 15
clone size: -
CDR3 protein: CASSLRGVGQGEQYF
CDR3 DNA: TGTGCCAGCAGTTTAAGGGGAGTAGGACAGGGCGAGCAGTACTTC

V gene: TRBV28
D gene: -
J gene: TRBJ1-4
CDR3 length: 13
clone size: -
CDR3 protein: CASSEGRNEKLFF
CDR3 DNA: TGTGCCAGCAGTGAGGGGCGTAATGAAAAACTGTTTTTT

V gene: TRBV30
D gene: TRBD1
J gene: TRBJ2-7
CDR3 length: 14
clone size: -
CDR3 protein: CAWDDRGVAYEQYF
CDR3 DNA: TGTGCCTGGGACGACAGGGGGGTCGCCTACGAGCAGTACTTC

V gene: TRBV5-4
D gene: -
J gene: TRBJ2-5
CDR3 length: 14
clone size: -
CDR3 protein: CASSSGRFQETQYF
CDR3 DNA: TGTGCCAGCAGCTCAGGCCGATTCCAAGAGACCCAGTACTTC

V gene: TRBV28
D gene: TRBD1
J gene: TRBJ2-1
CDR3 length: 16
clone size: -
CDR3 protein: CASSIYGQGTYNEQFF
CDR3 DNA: TGTGCCAGCAGCATCTACGGACAGGGGACCTACAATGAGCAGTTCTTC

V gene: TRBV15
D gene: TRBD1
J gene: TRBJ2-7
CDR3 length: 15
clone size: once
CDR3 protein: CATSSRDQGVYEQYF
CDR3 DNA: TGTGCCACCAGCAGCCGGGACCAGGGGGTCTACGAGCAGTACTTC

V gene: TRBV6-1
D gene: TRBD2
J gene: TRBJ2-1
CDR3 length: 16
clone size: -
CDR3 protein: CASSDSPSGRRDEQFF
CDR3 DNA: TGTGCCAGCAGTGATTCCCCTAGCGGGAGACGAGATGAGCAGTTCTTC

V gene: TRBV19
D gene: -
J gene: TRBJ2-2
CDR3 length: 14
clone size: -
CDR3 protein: CASSRQMNTGELFF
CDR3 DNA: TGTGCCAGTAGTAGACAGATGAACACCGGGGAGCTGTTTTTT

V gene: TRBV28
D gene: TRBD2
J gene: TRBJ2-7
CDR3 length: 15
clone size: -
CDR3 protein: CASSSSGRRGPRQYF
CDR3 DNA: TGTGCCAGCAGTTCTAGCGGGAGACGGGGGCCACGGCAGTACTTC

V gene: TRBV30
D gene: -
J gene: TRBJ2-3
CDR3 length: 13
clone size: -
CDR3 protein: CAWRTLLGTPQYF
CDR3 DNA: TGTGCCTGGAGGACATTACTAGGTACTCCGCAGTATTTT

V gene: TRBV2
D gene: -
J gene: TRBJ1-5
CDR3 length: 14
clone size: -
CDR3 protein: CASSLARTNQPQHF
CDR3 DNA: TGTGCCAGCAGTTTGGCCAGGACCAATCAGCCCCAGCATTTT

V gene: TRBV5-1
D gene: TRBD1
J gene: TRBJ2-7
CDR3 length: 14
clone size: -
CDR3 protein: CASSFGTGGYEQYF
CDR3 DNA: TGCGCCAGCAGCTTTGGGACAGGGGGATACGAGCAGTACTTC

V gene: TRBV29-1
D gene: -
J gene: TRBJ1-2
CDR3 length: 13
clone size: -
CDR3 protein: CSAAAGYDYGYTF
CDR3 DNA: TGCAGCGCGGCAGCTGGGTATGACTATGGCTACACCTTC

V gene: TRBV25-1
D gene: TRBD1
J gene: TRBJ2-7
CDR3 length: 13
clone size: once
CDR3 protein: CASVRDRTYEQYF
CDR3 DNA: TGTGCCAGCGTAAGGGACAGAACCTACGAGCAGTACTTC

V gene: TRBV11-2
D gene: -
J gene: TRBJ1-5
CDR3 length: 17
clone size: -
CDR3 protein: CASSSRERGTSNQPQHF
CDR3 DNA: TGTGCCAGCAGCTCCAGGGAAAGGGGGACGAGCAATCAGCCCCAGCATTTT

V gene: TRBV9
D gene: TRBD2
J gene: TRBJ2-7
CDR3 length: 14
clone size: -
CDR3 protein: CASSVELAPGEQYF
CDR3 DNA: TGTGCCAGCAGCGTAGAACTAGCGCCCGGCGAGCAGTACTTC

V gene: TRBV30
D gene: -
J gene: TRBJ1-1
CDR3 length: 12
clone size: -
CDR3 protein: CAWSPGEGLAFF
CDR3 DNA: TGTGCCTGGAGCCCCGGTGAGGGGTTGGCTTTCTTT

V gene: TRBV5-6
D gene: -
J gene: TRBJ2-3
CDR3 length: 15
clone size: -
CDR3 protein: CASSLGTANTDTQYF
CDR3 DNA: TGTGCCAGCAGCTTAGGGACCGCCAACACAGATACGCAGTATTTT

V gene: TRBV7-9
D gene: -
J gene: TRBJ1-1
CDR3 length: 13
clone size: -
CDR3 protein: CASSFDMNTEAFF
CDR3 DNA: TGTGCCAGCTCCTTCGATATGAACACTGAAGCTTTCTTT

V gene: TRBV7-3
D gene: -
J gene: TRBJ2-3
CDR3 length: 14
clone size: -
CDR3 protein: CASSLLARTDTQYF
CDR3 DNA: TGTGCCAGCAGCTTACTAGCCCGCACAGATACGCAGTATTTT

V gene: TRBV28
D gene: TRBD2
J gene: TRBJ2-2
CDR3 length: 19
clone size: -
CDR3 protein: CASSSGGLAGGPGTGELFF
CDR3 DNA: TGTGCCAGCAGTTCAGGCGGACTAGCGGGAGGGCCTGGCACCGGGGAGCTGTTTTTT